These T cell receptor beta chains were read from a single sample in a study of response to subunit inactivated influenza vaccine. Via MiXCR, TCRdb re-called the RT-PCR reads, giving one row per CDR3 protein. The table shows hundreds of thousands of distinct CDR3 sequences, with approximately 14% occurring only once. The material was PBMCs from blood, obtained about 13 days after vaccination. The receptors come from a man aged 50-59 years who received an inactivated influenza vaccine. Both conserved end residues are part of each CDR3. D genes are given only for firm matches. Some rows have no size entry. The others give once, few or many, or a class for an expanded clone.

j_gene,v_gene,abundance,d_gene,CDR3aa,CDR3nt
TRBJ1-5,TRBV3-1,.,.,CASSQDRAPQPQHF,TGTGCCAGCAGCCAAGACAGGGCACCGCAGCCCCAGCATTTT
TRBJ2-3,TRBV7-2,few,TRBD2,CASSTGTSGRGDTQYF,TGTGCCAGCAGCACTGGGACTAGCGGGAGAGGGGATACGCAGTATTTT
TRBJ1-1,TRBV29-1,.,.,CSGGWDTEAFF,TGCAGCGGGGGGTGGGACACTGAAGCTTTCTTT
TRBJ2-5,TRBV5-1,.,.,CASSATPWGETQYF,TGCGCCAGCAGCGCGACTCCTTGGGGTGAGACCCAGTACTTC
TRBJ1-1,TRBV30,few,TRBD1,CAWDRQGRTEAFF,TGTGCCTGGGACAGACAGGGACGCACTGAAGCTTTCTTT
TRBJ2-1,TRBV5-1,.,TRBD1,CASSLANRGCNEQFF,TGCGCCAGCAGCTTGGCGAACAGGGGGTGCAATGAGCAGTTCTTC
TRBJ1-1,TRBV29-1,.,TRBD1,CSATRTGGTEAFF,TGCAGCGCCACAAGGACAGGGGGCACTGAAGCTTTCTTT
TRBJ2-2,TRBV5-1,few,.,CASKISDTGELFF,TGCGCCAGCAAGATCAGTGACACCGGGGAGCTGTTTTTT
TRBJ2-5,TRBV11-1,.,.,CASSEGILETQYF,TGTGCCAGCAGCGAGGGCATTTTGGAGACCCAGTACTTC
TRBJ1-1,TRBV20-1,few,.,CSARHGGSGNTEAFF,TGCAGTGCCCGACACGGGGGATCCGGGAACACTGAAGCTTTCTTT
TRBJ2-1,TRBV20-1,.,TRBD2,CSASKGGPRDEQFF,TGCAGTGCTTCGAAGGGAGGGCCAAGGGATGAGCAGTTCTTC
TRBJ2-7,TRBV5-1,few,.,CASTKGDIAYEQYF,TGCGCCAGCACCAAAGGGGACATCGCCTACGAGCAGTACTTC
TRBJ2-5,TRBV29-1,many,.,CSVQHLETQYF,TGCAGCGTCCAACATTTAGAGACCCAGTACTTC
TRBJ2-7,TRBV7-3,few,.,CASSLATNRDCPEQYF,TGTGCCAGCAGCTTAGCCACCAACCGGGACTGTCCCGAGCAGTACTTC
TRBJ2-1,TRBV11-2,.,TRBD2,CASSLTTSGPYNEQFF,TGTGCCAGCAGCTTAACTACTAGCGGGCCCTACAATGAGCAGTTCTTC
TRBJ2-7,TRBV27,.,.,CASSLSRTGEQYF,TGTGCCAGCAGTTTATCGCGGACCGGGGAGCAGTACTTC
TRBJ2-7,TRBV6-5,.,.,CASSYDYSYEQYF,TGTGCCAGCAGCTATGACTACTCCTACGAGCAGTACTTC
TRBJ1-3,TRBV7-8,few,.,CASSPDRQSSGNTIYF,TGTGCCAGCAGCCCGGACAGACAGAGCTCTGGAAACACCATATATTTT
TRBJ2-1,TRBV20-1,.,TRBD2,CSARAGTSGSDEQFF,TGCAGTGCTAGAGCCGGGACTAGCGGGAGTGATGAGCAGTTCTTC
TRBJ1-5,TRBV12-3/TRBV12-4,.,.,CASRTDSGQPQHF,TGTGCCAGCAGAACAGACAGTGGGCAGCCCCAGCATTTT
TRBJ2-5,TRBV2,.,TRBD1,CASSTKGAFETQYF,TGTGCCAGCAGTACAAAGGGGGCTTTCGAGACCCAGTACTTC
TRBJ1-5,TRBV2,.,.,CASSEVETGIQPQHF,TGTGCCAGCAGTGAAGTCGAGACGGGGATTCAGCCCCAGCATTTT
TRBJ1-1,TRBV24-1,few,.,CATRGGLNTEAFF,TGTGCCACCAGAGGAGGGCTGAACACTGAAGCTTTCTTT
TRBJ2-1,TRBV7-3,few,TRBD2,CASSLDGLVSNEQFF,TGTGCCAGCAGCTTAGACGGACTAGTAAGTAATGAGCAGTTCTTC
TRBJ2-5,TRBV20-1,few,TRBD1,CSALTRDREETQYF,TGCAGTGCCTTGACCCGGGACAGGGAAGAGACCCAGTACTTC
TRBJ2-1,TRBV18,.,.,CASSPLLGGNSYNEQFF,TGTGCCAGCTCACCACTTCTTGGCGGAAACTCCTACAATGAGCAGTTCTTC
TRBJ2-2,TRBV6-6,.,TRBD1,CASMTGAGELFF,TGTGCCAGCATGACAGGGGCCGGGGAGCTGTTTTTT
TRBJ2-6,TRBV28,.,.,CASRGRKSSGANVLTF,TGTGCCAGCAGGGGAAGGAAGAGCTCTGGGGCCAACGTCCTGACTTTC
TRBJ1-6,TRBV7-8,.,TRBD1,CASSLALPGQGNSPLHF,TGTGCCAGCAGCTTAGCGCTCCCGGGACAGGGTAATTCACCCCTCCACTTT
TRBJ1-1,TRBV5-5,few,.,CASSQTANTEAFF,TGTGCCAGCAGCCAGACAGCAAACACTGAAGCTTTCTTT
TRBJ2-7,TRBV10-3,many,TRBD2,CAISEVSGKYEQYF,TGTGCCATCAGTGAAGTTAGCGGGAAATACGAGCAGTACTTC
TRBJ2-1,TRBV15,many,TRBD2,CATSRGDLWDYAGGQNEQFF,TGTGCCACCAGCAGAGGAGATTTATGGGACTACGCGGGGGGCCAGAATGAGCAGTTCTTC
TRBJ2-1,TRBV15,many,.,CATSRDWWQSSYNEQFF,TGTGCCACCAGCAGAGATTGGTGGCAGAGCTCCTACAATGAGCAGTTCTTC
TRBJ2-1,TRBV11-2,.,.,CASSRDHLNEQFF,TGTGCCAGCAGCCGGGACCACTTAAATGAGCAGTTCTTC
TRBJ2-2,TRBV7-6,few,TRBD2,CASSSRETGTRNTGELFF,TGTGCCAGCAGCTCCCGGGAGACCGGGACTAGGAACACCGGGGAGCTGTTTTTT
TRBJ2-5,TRBV18,.,.,CASSESPGLGQETQYF,TGTGCCAGCTCGGAATCTCCGGGACTGGGACAAGAGACCCAGTACTTC
TRBJ2-1,TRBV7-3,few,.,CASSPRGASEQFF,TGTGCCAGCAGCCCTCGGGGGGCCAGTGAGCAGTTCTTC
TRBJ2-7,TRBV6-2/TRBV6-3,few,.,CASTGIRYEQYF,TGTGCCAGCACCGGAATACGATACGAACAGTACTTC
TRBJ2-2,TRBV3-1,.,.,CASTTTSSAGELFF,TGTGCCAGCACAACGACCAGTAGCGCCGGGGAGCTGTTTTTT
TRBJ2-7,TRBV28,.,.,CASSFSVQRQTQYF,TGTGCCAGCAGTTTTTCCGTCCAGCGACAAACCCAGTACTTC
TRBJ1-1,TRBV7-8,.,.,CASSLRLTGATEAFF,TGTGCCAGCAGCTTGAGATTGACAGGCGCCACTGAAGCTTTCTTT
TRBJ2-5,TRBV6-5,few,.,CASSYTGEMGGTQYF,TGTGCCAGCAGTTACACAGGGGAAATGGGGGGGACCCAGTACTTC
TRBJ2-7,TRBV20-1,.,.,CSAIPRGYEQYF,TGCAGTGCTATCCCCAGGGGCTACGAGCAGTACTTC
TRBJ1-4,TRBV7-9,.,.,CASSTNRDTKRGEKLFF,TGTGCCAGCAGTACAAACCGGGACACCAAAAGGGGTGAAAAACTGTTTTTT
TRBJ2-7,TRBV7-2,few,TRBD2,CASSLDGTSGITQYF,TGTGCCAGCAGCTTAGATGGGACTAGCGGGATTACGCAGTACTTC
TRBJ1-1,TRBV29-1,.,.,CSVMIWPEAFF,TGCAGCGTTATGATATGGCCTGAAGCTTTCTTT
TRBJ2-5,TRBV30,few,.,CAWSVLGAQETQYF,TGTGCCTGGAGTGTACTCGGGGCCCAAGAGACCCAGTACTTC
TRBJ2-2,TRBV5-6,.,.,CASSLSSNTGELFF,TGTGCCAGCAGCTTGTCGTCGAACACCGGGGAGCTGTTTTTT
TRBJ1-4,TRBV30,.,.,CAWSVWGEKLFF,TGTGCCTGGAGTGTTTGGGGTGAAAAACTGTTTTTT
TRBJ1-2,TRBV9,many,.,CASSDEFPSWAYGYTF,TGTGCCAGCAGCGACGAATTCCCCAGTTGGGCCTATGGCTACACCTTC
TRBJ2-7,TRBV7-9,.,.,CAISPRQASGLREQYF,TGTGCCATCAGCCCCCGGCAGGCATCGGGTTTACGGGAGCAGTACTTC
TRBJ2-7,TRBV7-9,few,TRBD2,CASSPTGLAGASYEQYF,TGTGCCAGCAGCCCAACTGGACTAGCGGGCGCTTCCTACGAGCAGTACTTC
TRBJ2-5,TRBV20-1,.,TRBD2,CSARDAGGPETQYF,TGCAGTGCTAGAGATGCGGGGGGGCCAGAGACCCAGTACTTC
TRBJ1-5,TRBV30,.,.,CAWSTGGPGNQPQHF,TGTGCCTGGAGTACCGGTGGACCTGGCAATCAGCCCCAGCATTTT
TRBJ2-2,TRBV10-1,.,.,CASGTGLGELFF,TGCGCCAGCGGAACGGGACTTGGGGAGCTGTTTTTT
TRBJ2-7,TRBV3-1,.,.,CASSQRRQLYEQYF,TGTGCCAGCAGCCAAAGAAGGCAGCTTTACGAGCAGTACTTC
TRBJ2-5,TRBV20-1,.,TRBD2,CSAIAGGQGAGETQYF,TGCAGTGCTATAGCGGGGGGGCAGGGGGCCGGAGAGACCCAGTACTTC
TRBJ2-2,TRBV12-3/TRBV12-4,few,TRBD1,CASSSRDRGMGELFF,TGTGCCAGCAGTTCTCGGGACAGGGGCATGGGGGAGCTGTTTTTT
TRBJ2-2,TRBV2,.,.,CASRAGTLNTGELFF,TGTGCCAGCAGAGCCGGGACCCTGAACACCGGGGAGCTGTTTTTT
TRBJ1-2,TRBV24-1,few,.,CATSLGRSYGYTF,TGTGCCACCAGTTTGGGGCGGAGCTATGGCTACACCTTC